This T cell receptor (beta chain) was documented in a study of OX40 agonist ivuxolimab in advanced cancers. Looking at the study overall: Ivuxolimab doses were 0.01, 0.1, 0.3, 1.5, 3 or 10 mg/kg every 2 weeks.

With respect to this clone: What it recognizes is unknown.

The CDR3 has 16 residues. The germline V gene has CDR1 SGHAT and CDR2 FQNNGV. Trimming stripped 6 bases from V and 1 base from J, with 18 bases between. The table came from immunoSEQ multiplex PCR; TCRdb's copy has only in-frame clones and leaves some out. The repertoire includes about 89,000 clones, approximately 91% of them detected once, and 0.25% to 0.3% sits in the top ten. Study-level points and caveats: CD4+ and CD8+ blood T cells expanded clonally by week 6 at 0.1 to 3.0 mg/kg.

This specimen was CD4+ or CD8+ T cells sorted from blood, taken in a trial of the OX40 agonist ivuxolimab. This rearrangement joins TRBV11-2 to TRBJ2-5, with D possibly being TRBD2 (5 bases). The source of this sequence is an adult with an advanced solid tumor such as melanoma, head and neck, liver or kidney cancer. Written as DNA, the CDR3 is TGTGCCAGCAGTTTTCCTAGCAGTGGTCTCCAAGAGACCCAGTACTTC. Translation: CASSFPSSGLQETQYF.